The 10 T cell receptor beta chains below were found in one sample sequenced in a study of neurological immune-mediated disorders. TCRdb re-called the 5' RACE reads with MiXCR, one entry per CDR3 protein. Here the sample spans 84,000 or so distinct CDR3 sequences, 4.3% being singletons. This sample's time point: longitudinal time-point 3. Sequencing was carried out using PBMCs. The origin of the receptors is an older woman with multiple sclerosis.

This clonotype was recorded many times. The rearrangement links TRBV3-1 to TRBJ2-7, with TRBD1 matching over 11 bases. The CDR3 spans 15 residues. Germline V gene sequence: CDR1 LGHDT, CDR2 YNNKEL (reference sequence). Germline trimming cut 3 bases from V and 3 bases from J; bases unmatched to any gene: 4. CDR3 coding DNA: TGTGCCAGCAGCCATGCTGGGACAGGGGGCTACGAGCAGTACTTC. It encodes CASSHAGTGGYEQYF.

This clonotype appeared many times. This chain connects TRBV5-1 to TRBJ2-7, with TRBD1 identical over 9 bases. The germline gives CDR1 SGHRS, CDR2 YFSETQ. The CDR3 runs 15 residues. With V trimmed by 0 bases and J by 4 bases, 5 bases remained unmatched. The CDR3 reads CASSLVGTGSYEQYF. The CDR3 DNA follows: TGCGCCAGCAGCTTGGTAGGGACAGGGAGTTACGAGCAGTACTTC.

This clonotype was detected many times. The CDR3 DNA reads as TGCGCCAGCAGCCTTGGATCTTTCACTAGCGGAGGGTACGAGCAGTACTTC. This codes for CASSLGSFTSGGYEQYF. V gene TRBV5-1 combines with J gene TRBJ2-7, with 8 bases aligning to TRBD2. The CDR3 consists of 17 residues. Per the germline V gene, CDR1 is SGHRS and CDR2 is YFSETQ. Trimming removed 4 bases from V and 4 bases from J; junction bases left unmatched: 16.

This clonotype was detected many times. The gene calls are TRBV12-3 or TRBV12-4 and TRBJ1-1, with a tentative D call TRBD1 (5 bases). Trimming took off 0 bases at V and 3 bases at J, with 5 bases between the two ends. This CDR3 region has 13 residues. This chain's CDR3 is CASSLAGDTEAFF. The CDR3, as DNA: TGTGCCAGCAGTTTAGCGGGGGACACTGAAGCTTTCTTT.

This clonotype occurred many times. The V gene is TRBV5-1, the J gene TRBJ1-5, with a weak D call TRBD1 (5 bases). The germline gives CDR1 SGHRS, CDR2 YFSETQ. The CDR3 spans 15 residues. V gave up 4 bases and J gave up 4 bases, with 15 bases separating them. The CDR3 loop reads CASSPGRVGNQPQHF. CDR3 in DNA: TGCGCCAGCAGCCCAGGGAGAGTGGGGAATCAGCCCCAGCATTTT.

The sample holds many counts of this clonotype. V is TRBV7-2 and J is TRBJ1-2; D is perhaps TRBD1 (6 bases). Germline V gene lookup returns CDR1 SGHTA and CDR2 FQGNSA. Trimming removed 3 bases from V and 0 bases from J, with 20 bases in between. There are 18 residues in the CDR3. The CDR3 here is CASSLILSWDTPNYGYTF. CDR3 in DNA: TGTGCCAGCAGCTTGATTCTGAGTTGGGACACCCCTAACTATGGCTACACCTTC.

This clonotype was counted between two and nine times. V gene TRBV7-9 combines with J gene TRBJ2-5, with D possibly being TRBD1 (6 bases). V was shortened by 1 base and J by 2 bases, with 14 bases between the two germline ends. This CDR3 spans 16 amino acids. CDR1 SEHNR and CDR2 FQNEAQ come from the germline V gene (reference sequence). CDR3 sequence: CASSLGSGTQQETQYF. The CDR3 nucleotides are TGTGCCAGCAGCTTAGGATCCGGGACACAGCAAGAGACCCAGTACTTC.

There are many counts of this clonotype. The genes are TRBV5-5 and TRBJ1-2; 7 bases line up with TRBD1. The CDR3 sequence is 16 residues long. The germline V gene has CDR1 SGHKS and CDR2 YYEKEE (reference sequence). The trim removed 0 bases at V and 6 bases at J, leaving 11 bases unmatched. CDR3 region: CASSLGDRRGQDGYTF. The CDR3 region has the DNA TGTGCCAGCAGCTTGGGGGATCGGAGGGGGCAAGATGGCTACACCTTC.

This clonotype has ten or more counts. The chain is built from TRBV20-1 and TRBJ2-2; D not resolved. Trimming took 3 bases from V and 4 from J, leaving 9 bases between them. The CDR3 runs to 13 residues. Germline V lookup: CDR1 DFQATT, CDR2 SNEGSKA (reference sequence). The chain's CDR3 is CSASAHGTGELFF. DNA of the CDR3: TGCAGTGCTAGTGCTCACGGCACCGGGGAGCTGTTTTTT.

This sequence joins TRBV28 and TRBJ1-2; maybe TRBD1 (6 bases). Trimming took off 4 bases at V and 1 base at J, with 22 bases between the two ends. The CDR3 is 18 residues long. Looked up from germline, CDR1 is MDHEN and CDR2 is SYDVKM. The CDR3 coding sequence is TGTGCCAGCAGTTCCCCCCTGGGAGGGGGGCTGGGTAACTATGGCTACACCTTC. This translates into CASSSPLGGGLGNYGYTF.